A selection of T cell receptor beta chains follows, all from one sample in a study of identical twins. TCRdb itself ran the 5' RACE reads through MiXCR, one entry per CDR3 protein. The repertoire includes 200,000 to 250,000 distinct CDR3 sequences, around 8.1% of them detected once, and less than 2% sits in the top ten. These same records also appear under a second study, on yellow fever vaccine responses in identical twins.

Sequenced material: memory (CD45RO+) T cells sorted from blood. The source is a woman under 30 in good health. CDR3s include the opening cysteine and the closing phenylalanine or tryptophan. Fields, in order: V gene, D gene, J gene, clone size, CDR3 DNA, CDR3 protein. The D gene is left open where the match is weak. Expanded clones are given a class, and other clones once, few, many or no size at all.

TRBV5-1	TRBD2	TRBJ2-2	.	TGCGCCAGCAGCTTCGGGAGGGAGAACACCGGGGAGCTGTTTTTT	CASSFGRENTGELFF
TRBV6-1	.	TRBJ1-4	few	TGTGCCAGCAGTGAAGGGTCGGCAGGGCTAGGCGAAAAACTGTTTTTT	CASSEGSAGLGEKLFF
TRBV5-1	.	TRBJ2-7	many	TGCGCCAGCAGCCGAGGGGCTAGCTCCTACGAGCAGTACTTC	CASSRGASSYEQYF
TRBV3-1	TRBD2	TRBJ2-1	.	TGTGCCAGCACCCGGACTAGCGGGGGGGCCCTCACTTCCAATGAGCAGTTCTTC	CASTRTSGGALTSNEQFF
TRBV7-2	TRBD2	TRBJ2-1	.	TGTGCCAGCAGCCAGCTAGCGGGGGGGCATCATGAGCAGTTCTTC	CASSQLAGGHHEQFF
TRBV3-1	.	TRBJ2-1	.	TGTGCCAGCAGCGCATCAATGGGTATTGACGATGAGCAGTTCTTC	CASSASMGIDDEQFF
TRBV5-1	.	TRBJ2-2	many	TGTGCCAGCAGCCTACAGGGAAACACCGGGGAGCTGTTTTTT	CASSLQGNTGELFF
TRBV6-1	.	TRBJ1-2	.	TGTGCCAGCAGTCAGGGGCACAGGGACTATGGCTACACCTTC	CASSQGHRDYGYTF
TRBV7-3	TRBD1	TRBJ2-7	.	TGTGCCAGCAGCTACTCCGGGACAGGGGACTACGAGCAGTACTTC	CASSYSGTGDYEQYF
TRBV19	.	TRBJ2-2	few	TGTGCCAGTACCCAGGTTTGGGGGGAGCTGTTTTTT	CASTQVWGELFF
TRBV6-1	.	TRBJ1-1	.	TGTGCCAGCAGACAGGGACACGCGAACACTGAAGCTTTCTTT	CASRQGHANTEAFF
TRBV6-4	TRBD2	TRBJ2-1	few	TGTGCCAGCAGCGGGACTAGCGGGGGTTACTACAATGAGCAGTTCTTC	CASSGTSGGYYNEQFF
TRBV6-4	TRBD2	TRBJ2-1	many	TGTGCCAGCAGTGACTCCGGGGAGGGCGGTTCTGAGCAGTTCTTC	CASSDSGEGGSEQFF